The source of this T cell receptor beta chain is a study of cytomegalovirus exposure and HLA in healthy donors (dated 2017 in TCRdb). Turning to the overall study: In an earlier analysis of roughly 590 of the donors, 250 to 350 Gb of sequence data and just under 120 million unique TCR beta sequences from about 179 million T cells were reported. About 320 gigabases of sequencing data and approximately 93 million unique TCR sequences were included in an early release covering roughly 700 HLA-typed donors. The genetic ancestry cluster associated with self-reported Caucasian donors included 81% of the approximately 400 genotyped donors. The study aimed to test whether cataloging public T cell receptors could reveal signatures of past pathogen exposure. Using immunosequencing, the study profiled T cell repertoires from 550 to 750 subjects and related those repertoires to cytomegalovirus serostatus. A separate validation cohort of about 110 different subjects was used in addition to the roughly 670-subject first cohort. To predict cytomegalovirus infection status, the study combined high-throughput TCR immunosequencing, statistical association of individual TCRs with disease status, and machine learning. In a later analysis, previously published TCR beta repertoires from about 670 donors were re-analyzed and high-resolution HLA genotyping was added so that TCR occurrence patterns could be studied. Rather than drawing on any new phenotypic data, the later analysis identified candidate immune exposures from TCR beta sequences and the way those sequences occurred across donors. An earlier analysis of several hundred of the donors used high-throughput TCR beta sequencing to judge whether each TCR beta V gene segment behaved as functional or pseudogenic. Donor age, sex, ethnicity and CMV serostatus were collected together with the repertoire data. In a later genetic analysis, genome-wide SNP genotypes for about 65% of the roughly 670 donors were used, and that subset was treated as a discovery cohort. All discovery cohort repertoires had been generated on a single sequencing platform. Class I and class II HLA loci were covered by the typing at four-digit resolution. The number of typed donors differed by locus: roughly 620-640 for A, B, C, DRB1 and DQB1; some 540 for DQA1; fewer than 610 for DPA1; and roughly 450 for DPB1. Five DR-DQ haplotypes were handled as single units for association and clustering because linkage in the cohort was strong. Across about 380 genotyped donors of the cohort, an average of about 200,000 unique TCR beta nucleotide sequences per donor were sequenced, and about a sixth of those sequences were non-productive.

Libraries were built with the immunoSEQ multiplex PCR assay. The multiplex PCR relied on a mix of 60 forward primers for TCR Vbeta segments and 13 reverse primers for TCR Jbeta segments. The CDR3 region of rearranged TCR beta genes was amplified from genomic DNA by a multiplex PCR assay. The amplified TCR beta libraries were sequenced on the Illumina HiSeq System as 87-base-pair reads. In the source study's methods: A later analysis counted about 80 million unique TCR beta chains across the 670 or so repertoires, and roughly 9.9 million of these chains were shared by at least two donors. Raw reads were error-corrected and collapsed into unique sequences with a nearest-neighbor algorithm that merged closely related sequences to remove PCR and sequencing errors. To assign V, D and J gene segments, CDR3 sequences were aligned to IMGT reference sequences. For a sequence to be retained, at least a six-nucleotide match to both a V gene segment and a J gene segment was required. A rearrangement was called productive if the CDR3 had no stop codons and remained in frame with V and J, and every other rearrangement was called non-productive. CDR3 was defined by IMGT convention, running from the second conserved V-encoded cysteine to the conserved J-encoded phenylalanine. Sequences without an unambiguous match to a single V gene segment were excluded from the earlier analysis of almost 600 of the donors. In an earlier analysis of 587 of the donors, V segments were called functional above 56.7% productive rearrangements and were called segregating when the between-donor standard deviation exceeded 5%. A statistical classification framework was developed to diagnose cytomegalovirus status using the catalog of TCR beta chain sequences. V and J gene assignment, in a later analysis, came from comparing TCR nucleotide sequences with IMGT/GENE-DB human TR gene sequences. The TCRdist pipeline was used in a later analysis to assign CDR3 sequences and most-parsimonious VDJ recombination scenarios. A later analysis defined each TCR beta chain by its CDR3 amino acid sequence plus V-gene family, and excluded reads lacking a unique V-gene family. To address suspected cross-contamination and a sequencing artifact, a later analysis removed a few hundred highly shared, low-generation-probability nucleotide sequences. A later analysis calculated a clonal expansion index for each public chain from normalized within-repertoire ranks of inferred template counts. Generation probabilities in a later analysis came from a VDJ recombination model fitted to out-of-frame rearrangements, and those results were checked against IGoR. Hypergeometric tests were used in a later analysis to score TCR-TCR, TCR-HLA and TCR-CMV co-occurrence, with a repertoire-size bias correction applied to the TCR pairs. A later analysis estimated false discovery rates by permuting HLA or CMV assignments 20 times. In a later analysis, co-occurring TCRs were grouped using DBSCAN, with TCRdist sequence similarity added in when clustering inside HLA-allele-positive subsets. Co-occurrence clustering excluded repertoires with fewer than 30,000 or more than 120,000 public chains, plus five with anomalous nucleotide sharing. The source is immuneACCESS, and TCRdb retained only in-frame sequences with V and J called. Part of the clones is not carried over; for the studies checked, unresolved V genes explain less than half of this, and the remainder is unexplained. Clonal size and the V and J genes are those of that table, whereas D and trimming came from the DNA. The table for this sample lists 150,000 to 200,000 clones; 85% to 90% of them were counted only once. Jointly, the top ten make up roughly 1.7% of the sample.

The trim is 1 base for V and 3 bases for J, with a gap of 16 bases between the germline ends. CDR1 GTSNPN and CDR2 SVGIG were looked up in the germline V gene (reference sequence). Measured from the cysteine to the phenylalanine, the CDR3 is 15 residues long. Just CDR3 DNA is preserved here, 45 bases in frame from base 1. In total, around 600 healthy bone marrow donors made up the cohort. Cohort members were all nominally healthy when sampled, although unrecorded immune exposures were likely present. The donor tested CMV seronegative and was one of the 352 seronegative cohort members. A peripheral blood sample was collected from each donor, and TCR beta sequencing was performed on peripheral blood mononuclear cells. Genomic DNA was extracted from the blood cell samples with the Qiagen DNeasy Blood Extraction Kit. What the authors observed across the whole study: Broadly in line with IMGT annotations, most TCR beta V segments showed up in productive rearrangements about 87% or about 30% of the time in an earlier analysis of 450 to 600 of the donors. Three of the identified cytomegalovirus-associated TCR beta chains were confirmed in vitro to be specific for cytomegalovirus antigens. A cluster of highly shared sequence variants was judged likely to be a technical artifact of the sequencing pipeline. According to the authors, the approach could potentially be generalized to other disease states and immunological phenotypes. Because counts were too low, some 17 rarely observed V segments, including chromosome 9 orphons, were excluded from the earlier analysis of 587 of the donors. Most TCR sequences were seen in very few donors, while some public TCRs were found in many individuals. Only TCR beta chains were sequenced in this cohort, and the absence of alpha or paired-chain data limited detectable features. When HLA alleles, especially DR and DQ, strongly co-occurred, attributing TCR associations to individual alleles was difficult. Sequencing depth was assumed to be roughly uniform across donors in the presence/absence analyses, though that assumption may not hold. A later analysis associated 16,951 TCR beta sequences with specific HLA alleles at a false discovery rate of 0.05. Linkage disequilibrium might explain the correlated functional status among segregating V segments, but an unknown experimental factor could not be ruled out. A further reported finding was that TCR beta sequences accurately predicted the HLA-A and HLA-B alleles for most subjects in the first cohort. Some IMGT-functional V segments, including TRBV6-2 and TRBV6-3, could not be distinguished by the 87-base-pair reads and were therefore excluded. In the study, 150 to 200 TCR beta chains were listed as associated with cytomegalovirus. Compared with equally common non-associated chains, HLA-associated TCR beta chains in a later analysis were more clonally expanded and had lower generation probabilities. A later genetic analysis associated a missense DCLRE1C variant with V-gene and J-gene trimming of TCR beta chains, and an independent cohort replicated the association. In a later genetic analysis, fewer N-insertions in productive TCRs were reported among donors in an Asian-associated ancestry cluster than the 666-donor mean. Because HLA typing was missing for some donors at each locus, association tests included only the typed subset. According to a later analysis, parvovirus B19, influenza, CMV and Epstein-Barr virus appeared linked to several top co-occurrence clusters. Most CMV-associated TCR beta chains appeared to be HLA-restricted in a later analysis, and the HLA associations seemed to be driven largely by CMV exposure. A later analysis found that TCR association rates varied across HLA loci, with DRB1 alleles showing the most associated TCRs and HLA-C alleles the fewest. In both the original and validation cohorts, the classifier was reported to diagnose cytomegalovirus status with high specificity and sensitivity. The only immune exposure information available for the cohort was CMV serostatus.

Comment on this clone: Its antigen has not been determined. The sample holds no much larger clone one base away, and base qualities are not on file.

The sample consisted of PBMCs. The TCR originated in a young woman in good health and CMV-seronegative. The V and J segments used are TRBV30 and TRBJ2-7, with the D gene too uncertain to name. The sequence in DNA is TGTGCCTGGAGTGCTCCTCTCGGTCCGTACTACGAGCAGTACTTC. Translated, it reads CAWSAPLGPYYEQYF.